This T cell receptor (beta chain) is from a study of shared clonotypes between healthy human individuals. General study findings and limits: The genetic and exposure-history diversity represented was limited by few donors.

An even split of each subset's genomic DNA across several immunoSEQ plates was performed. Assay: immunoSEQ multiplex PCR; the TCRdb copy retains only in-frame clones and omits some. The sample contains approximately 1,000,000 clones, 70% to 80% of which appear only once. On this clone: No antigen is known for it.

Sequencing input: memory CD4+ T cells from PBMCs. The subset was: CD45RA-negative fraction. The receptor was derived from a man aged 18 to 29 in good health. Some clones in this sample may be carry-over from other donors' samples.

In nucleotides, the CDR3 is TGTGCCACCACAAGCGGGTGGGAGCAGTACTTC. As protein: CATTSGWEQYF. The chain employs TRBV10-3 and TRBJ2-5; D may be TRBD2 (6 bases). Germline CDR1 and CDR2: ENHRY and SYGVKD. The CDR3 runs to 11 residues. V was pared by 10 bases and J by 11 bases, with 17 bases between.